What follows are 10 T cell receptor beta chains derived from one specimen sequenced in a study of blood T cell repertoires in COVID-19 (dated by TCRdb to the early 2020s). The method was the immunoSEQ multiplex PCR assay. TCRdb's version of the immuneACCESS table is confined to in-frame rearrangements and falls short of the full clone set. An unresolved V gene accounts for under half of the shortfall where checked; the remainder is of unknown origin. In this sample the table shows fewer than 150,000 clones, about 87% of which occur a single time. The biggest ten clones account for roughly 4.3% of the sample. The specimen was PBMCs or T cells enriched from blood (not recorded which). These receptors originate from a man over 45 in a cohort exposed to, infected with or recovered from COVID-19 (not recorded which).

The chain carries TRBV19 and TRBJ2-1; 14 bases agree with TRBD2. Germline V gene lookup returns CDR1 LNHDA and CDR2 SQIVND (reference sequence). This CDR3 spans 17 amino acids. J gave up 10 bases and V 5 bases, and 13 bases lay outside the gene matches. This CDR3 is CASSLQGLAGVHEEQFF. In DNA form, the CDR3 reads TGTGCCAGTAGTCTCCAGGGACTAGCGGGAGTTCATGAGGAGCAGTTCTTC.

This clone has ten or more counts. Distinct nucleotide sequences in the sample also encode this CDR3. The chain employs TRBV27 and TRBJ2-1; 9 nucleotides line up with TRBD2. With 0 bases clipped from V and 0 bases from J, the junction kept 6 bases outside the gene matches. This CDR3 region has 18 residues. The germline V gene encodes CDR1 MNHEY and CDR2 SMNVEV (reference sequence). This CDR3 reads CASSLSSGRPSSYNEQFF. The CDR3 DNA follows: TGTGCCAGCAGTTTATCTAGCGGGAGACCTAGCTCCTACAATGAGCAGTTCTTC.

The CDR3 reads CASSLEGDRQPQHF. The CDR3 DNA is TGCGCCAGCAGCTTGGAGGGAGATCGGCAGCCCCAGCATTTT. V is TRBV5-1 and J is TRBJ1-5; D not resolved. In germline, CDR1 is SGHRS, CDR2 YFSETQ. The CDR3 runs 14 residues. V was shortened by 0 bases and J by 7 bases, with 11 bases between the two germline ends.

The V and J genes are TRBV6-5 and TRBJ1-2; 9 bases fit TRBD1. The CDR3 covers 14 residues. J gave up 4 bases and V 6 bases, and 6 bases lay outside the gene matches. The germline CDR1 and CDR2 sequences are MNHEY and SVGAGI. CDR3 sequence: CASSRTGASYGYTF. The CDR3 DNA is TGTGCCAGCAGCCGGACAGGGGCTTCCTATGGCTACACCTTC.

Here the CDR3 DNA reads TGTGCCAGCAGTTTTCGTAGCACCGCAGATACGCAGTATTTT. It yields the protein CASSFRSTADTQYF. The rearrangement uses TRBV28 and TRBJ2-3; no clear D gene. Per germline, CDR1 MDHEN and CDR2 SYDVKM. This CDR3 comprises 14 residues. The V and J ends lost 3 bases and 4 bases respectively, with 11 bases between them.

The rearrangement links TRBV12-3 or TRBV12-4 to TRBJ1-2, with 7 bases aligning to TRBD1. V gave up 7 bases and J gave up 4 bases; unmatched junction bases: 3. The CDR3 has 12 amino acids. The CDR3 sequence: CASTRQGYGYTF. The CDR3 DNA reads TGTGCCAGCACTAGACAGGGCTATGGCTACACCTTC.

This clone was observed a single time. The J gene is TRBJ2-3, the V gene TRBV19, with 10 bases fitting TRBD2. CDR3 length: 13 residues. V was clipped by 6 bases and J by 6 bases; unmatched bases: 3. Per germline, CDR1 LNHDA and CDR2 SQIVND (reference sequence). The CDR3 nucleotides read TGTGCCAGTAGAAGCGGGAGGGCGGATACGCAGTATTTT. Translated: CASRSGRADTQYF.

The chain recombines TRBV15 with TRBJ2-7; 7 nucleotides align to TRBD1. This CDR3 is 15 amino acids long. Germline CDR1 LNHNV, CDR2 YYDKDF (reference sequence). The junction had 10 bases not matched to a gene; V was cut back by 4 bases and J by 4 bases. CDR3 DNA: TGTGCCACCAGCACTCCCATCAGGGGGTATTACGAGCAGTACTTC. It yields the protein CATSTPIRGYYEQYF.

The chain is built from TRBV5-4 and TRBJ2-1; 9 bases align to TRBD2. This CDR3 contains 16 residues. V trimming: 5 bases; J trimming: 5 bases; junction bases outside the gene matches: 11. Germline-derived CDR1 and CDR2 are SGHNT and YYREEE (reference sequence). CDR3 region: CASSDPGTSLDNEQFF. In nucleotides, the CDR3 is TGTGCCAGCAGTGACCCCGGGACTAGCTTGGACAATGAGCAGTTCTTC.

This clone was seen more than once but under ten times. The chain recombines TRBV5-6 with TRBJ2-2; 12 nucleotides match TRBD2. CDR1 is SGHDT and CDR2 is YYEEEE in the germline V gene. The CDR3 is 15 amino acids. The junction had 7 bases not matched to a gene; V was cut back by 4 bases and J by 9 bases. The DNA of the CDR3 is TGTGCCAGCAGCCCAGGACTAGCGGGATGGCGGGAGCTGTTTTTT. The encoded protein is CASSPGLAGWRELFF. Looking up the rest from reference TRBV5-6 and TRBJ2-2 gives the full variable domain: DAGVTQSPTHLIKTRGQQVTLRCSPKSGHDTVSWYQQALGQGPQFIFQYYEEEERQRGNFPDRFSGHQFPNYSSELNVNALLLGDSALYLCASSPGLAGWRELFFGEGSRLTVL.